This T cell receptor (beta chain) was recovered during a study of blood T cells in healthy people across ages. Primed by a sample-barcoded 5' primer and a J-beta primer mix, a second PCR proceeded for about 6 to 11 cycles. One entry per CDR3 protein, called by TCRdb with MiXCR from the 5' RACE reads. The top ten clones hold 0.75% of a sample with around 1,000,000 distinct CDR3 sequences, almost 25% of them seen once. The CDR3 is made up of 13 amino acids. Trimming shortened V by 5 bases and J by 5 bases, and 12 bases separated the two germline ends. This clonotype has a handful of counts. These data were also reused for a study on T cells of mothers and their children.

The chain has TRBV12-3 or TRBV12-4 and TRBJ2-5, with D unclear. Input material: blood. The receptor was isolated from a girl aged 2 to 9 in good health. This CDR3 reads CASSPALEETQYF. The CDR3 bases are TGTGCCAGCAGTCCGGCCCTGGAGGAGACCCAGTACTTC.